The sequence of this T cell receptor beta chain was determined in a study of response to subunit inactivated influenza vaccine. This CDR3 has 13 amino acids. Germline values: CDR1 DFQATT, CDR2 SNEGSKA (reference sequence). This clonotype was seen only once. One end of the junction does not line up with germline, which may come from a read error. TCRdb analysed the RT-PCR reads with MiXCR anew, one entry per CDR3 protein. Of around 480,000 distinct CDR3 sequences listed, 15% to 20% were seen once; the top ten hold 3% to 3.5%. This receptor was obtained from a man aged 50-75 years who received an inactivated influenza vaccine. The input for sequencing was CD4+ T cells sorted from PBMCs, taken 23 to 25 months after vaccination. The chain employs TRBV20-1 and TRBJ1-5; D unresolved. Here the CDR3 reads CCATEVSNQPQHF. The CDR3 DNA reads TGTTGTGCTACCGAAGTTAGCAATCAGCCCCAGCATTTT.